Listed here are 14 T cell receptor beta chains from one sample, sequenced in a study of T cells after yellow fever vaccination. TCRdb reprocessed the 5' RACE reads with MiXCR, giving one entry per CDR3 protein. The sample has 500,000 to 550,000 distinct CDR3 sequences; 20% to 25% are singletons. The sample was PBMCs, taken approximately 20 days after the first yellow fever vaccination. The source is a man between 18 and 35 years old who received the YFV17D yellow fever vaccine.

In its sample, this clonotype was seen once. V usage is TRBV14 and J usage is TRBJ2-7, with unresolved D. This CDR3 region has 23 residues. V lost 7 bases, J lost 3 bases, and 43 bases lay in between. Per the germline V gene, CDR1 is SGHDN and CDR2 is FVKESK. This CDR3 reads CASTPNRVTALDDQIWTLYEQYF. The CDR3 region has the DNA TGTGCCAGCACCCCAAACCGGGTGACGGCTCTGGACGACCAGATCTGGACCCTCTACGAGCAGTACTTC. Full variable domain (outside the CDR3, taken from reference TRBV14 and TRBJ2-7): EAGVTQFPSHSVIEKGQTVTLRCDPISGHDNLYWYRRVMGKEIKFLLHFVKESKQDESGMPNNRFLAERTGGTYSTLKVQPAELEDSGVYFCASTPNRVTALDDQIWTLYEQYFGPGTRLTVT.

The V call is TRBV9, the J call TRBJ1-4; TRBD1 matches at 8 bases. The CDR3 length is 14 residues. Trimming at V came to 4 bases and at J to 5 bases, leaving 4 bases not matched to a gene. Germline CDR1 is SGDLS and CDR2 is YYNGEE. CDR3 amino acids: CASSPGGGNEKLFF. Written as DNA, the CDR3 is TGTGCCAGCAGCCCAGGGGGCGGGAATGAAAAACTGTTTTTT.

This clonotype was seen a handful of times. The chain employs TRBV7-6 and TRBJ1-4; 7 bases fit TRBD1. V trimming: 5 bases; J trimming: 4 bases; junction bases outside the gene matches: 4. Germline V gene lookup returns CDR1 SGHVS and CDR2 FNYEAQ. CDR3 length: 14 amino acids. DNA of the CDR3: TGTGCCAGCAGCCCAGGGGGGTTTAATGAAAAACTGTTTTTT. This sequence encodes CASSPGGFNEKLFF.

The V and J genes are TRBV20-1 and TRBJ1-2; D is perhaps TRBD1 (5 bases). This CDR3 region has 13 residues. V was pared by 1 base and J by 3 bases, with 9 bases between. CDR1 and CDR2 from the germline V gene are DFQATT and SNEGSKA (reference sequence). CDR3 DNA: TGCAGTGCTAGAGTAGCAGGGTACTATGGCTACACCTTC. It specifies CSARVAGYYGYTF.

This clonotype has a handful of counts. The CDR3 DNA sequence: TGCGCCAGCAGCTTCGCCCCTGGAAACACTGAAGCTTTCTTT. As protein: CASSFAPGNTEAFF. The V and J genes are TRBV5-1 and TRBJ1-1; D call uncertain. The CDR3 has 14 amino acids. Germline lookup yields CDR1 SGHRS and CDR2 YFSETQ. The germline V and J ends were trimmed by 2 bases and 2 bases, with 10 bases remaining between them.

This clonotype was picked up many times. This rearrangement joins TRBV6-5 to TRBJ2-3; D is undetermined. The germline CDR1 and CDR2 sequences are MNHEY and SVGAGI. Trimming stripped 4 bases from V and 1 base from J, with 6 bases between. The length of the CDR3 is 13 residues. The CDR3 reads CASSSPGTDTQYF. The CDR3 DNA reads as TGTGCCAGCAGTTCTCCAGGCACAGATACGCAGTATTTT.

The CDR3 sequence: CSALGLAGSGELFF. The CDR3 coding sequence is TGCAGTGCCCTGGGACTAGCGGGTTCCGGGGAGCTGTTTTTT. The chain links TRBV20-1 to TRBJ2-2, with 12 bases that match TRBD2. Trimming removed 6 bases from V and 6 bases from J; junction bases left unmatched: 5. The CDR3 is 14 residues long. Germline CDR1 reads DFQATT; CDR2 reads SNEGSKA (reference sequence).

The chain combines TRBV4-2 with TRBJ2-5; 8 bases are shared with TRBD2. Unmatched junction bases numbered 6, after V lost 4 bases and J lost 5 bases. Germline loops: CDR1 LGHNA, CDR2 YNFKEQ. CDR3 size: 14 residues. CDR3 region: CASSPRGGRETQYF. The CDR3 coding sequence is TGTGCCAGCAGCCCACGGGGGGGCCGGGAGACCCAGTACTTC.

The rearrangement joins TRBV10-3 to TRBJ2-3, with a possible D match to TRBD2 (5 bases). CDR1 and CDR2 from the germline V gene are ENHRY and SYGVKD. The CDR3 is made up of 15 amino acids. Trimming pared 4 bases from V and 0 bases from J, leaving 11 bases between. CDR3 sequence: CAISGSSLSTDTQYF. The CDR3 DNA reads as TGTGCCATCAGTGGGTCTAGCCTTAGCACAGATACGCAGTATTTT.

V is TRBV7-3 and J is TRBJ2-2; D is uncertain. Germline assignment: CDR1 SGHTA and CDR2 FQGTGA. V lost 1 base, J lost 6 bases, and 18 bases lay in between. There are 17 residues in the CDR3. The CDR3: CASSLSPVGLFAGELFF. CDR3 DNA: TGTGCCAGCAGCTTAAGCCCCGTCGGCTTGTTTGCCGGGGAGCTGTTTTTT.

The V gene is TRBV6-2 or TRBV6-3, the J gene TRBJ2-1; D may be TRBD1 or TRBD2 (6 bases each). This CDR3 region has 15 residues. From germline, CDR1 is MNHEY and CDR2 SVGEGT. Trimming took off 5 bases at V and 6 bases at J, with 17 bases between the two ends. The CDR3 DNA reads as TGTGCCAGCAGTACCCGGGGGCGCCAATTCAATGAGCAGTTCTTC. Protein: CASSTRGRQFNEQFF.

This clonotype appeared a few times. The chain joins TRBV6-2 or TRBV6-3 to TRBJ2-3; D remains unclear. Germline CDR1 reads MNHEY; CDR2 reads SVGEGT. The CDR3 sequence is 12 residues long. V was trimmed by 8 bases and J by 2 bases, leaving 8 bases between them. In nucleotides, the CDR3 is TGTGCCAGCGGGCCCTACACAGATACGCAGTATTTT. As protein: CASGPYTDTQYF.

This rearrangement joins TRBV28 to TRBJ2-7; a weak D match, TRBD2 (5 bases). Per the germline V gene, CDR1 is MDHEN and CDR2 is SYDVKM. This CDR3 region has 14 residues. V was cut by 4 bases and J by 2 bases, with 12 bases left in between. This chain's CDR3 is CASSSSGGPYEQYV. The DNA for the CDR3 is TGTGCCAGCAGTTCCTCAGGAGGCCCCTACGAGCAGTACGTC.

The rearrangement links TRBV5-1 to TRBJ2-5; TRBD2 aligns across 7 bases. There are 15 residues in the CDR3. The V and J ends lost 0 bases and 4 bases, in that order; junction bases with no gene match: 6. Germline CDR1 reads SGHRS; CDR2 reads YFSETQ. CDR3 amino acids: CASSLEAGTRETQYF. In DNA, the CDR3 is TGCGCCAGCAGCTTGGAAGCGGGGACTCGAGAGACCCAGTACTTC.